The 10 T cell receptor beta chains below come from one sample, sequenced in a study of shared clonotypes between healthy human individuals. The protocol was immunoSEQ multiplex PCR, while the TCRdb copy is restricted to in-frame clones and leaves out a portion. Among about 2.4 million clones, approximately 94% were seen once, and the ten largest hold 0.36%. The sample was naive CD4+ T cells from PBMCs. As for subset: CD45RA+ positively selected. These receptors originate from a man between 18 and 29 years old in good health. Some clones in this sample may be carry-over from other donors' samples.

This chain uses TRBV6-5 with TRBJ2-1, with unresolved D. The CDR3 has 15 amino acids. The V end lost 6 bases, the J end lost 0 bases, and 12 bases lay between the germline ends. Per the germline V gene, CDR1 is MNHEY and CDR2 is SVGAGI. The CDR3 loop reads CASSPDFSSYNEQFF. CDR3 coding DNA: TGTGCCAGCAGCCCTGACTTCAGCTCCTACAATGAGCAGTTCTTC.

The gene calls are TRBV28 and TRBJ1-2; D unclear. Per germline, CDR1 MDHEN and CDR2 SYDVKM. CDR3 length: 13 amino acids. Trimming cost V 2 bases and J 2 bases, with 6 bases left between them. The CDR3 loop is CASSLAENYGYTF. The DNA of the CDR3 is TGTGCCAGCAGTTTAGCGGAGAACTATGGCTACACCTTC.

V and J are TRBV19 and TRBJ2-1, with 9 bases identical to TRBD2. Germline V CDR1 and CDR2: LNHDA, SQIVND (reference sequence). The CDR3 length is 15 residues. The trim removed 5 bases at V and 2 bases at J, leaving 4 bases unmatched. Here the CDR3 DNA reads TGTGCCAGTAGTCAAAGGACTAGCGCCTACAATGAGCAGTTCTTC. It specifies CASSQRTSAYNEQFF.

The V call is TRBV2, the J call TRBJ2-3; D is undetermined. This CDR3 is 11 amino acids long. The V and J ends lost 3 bases and 9 bases respectively, with 7 bases between them. Germline V CDR1 and CDR2: SNHLY, FYNNEI. This chain's CDR3 is CASSDLRTQYF. In DNA form, the CDR3 reads TGTGCCAGCAGTGATCTTAGGACGCAGTATTTT.

This clone occurred once. The chain joins TRBV6-1 to TRBJ2-2; D uncertain. The CDR3 has 14 amino acids. Germline values: CDR1 MNHNS, CDR2 SASEGT. The V end lost 4 bases, the J end lost 0 bases, and 6 bases lay between the germline ends. CDR3 region: CASSGFANTGELFF. For the CDR3, the DNA is TGTGCCAGCAGTGGGTTCGCGAACACCGGGGAGCTGTTTTTT.

The chain has TRBV15 and TRBJ2-7; D gene ambiguous. Germline-derived CDR1 and CDR2 are LNHNV and YYDKDF (reference sequence). Trimming cost V 4 bases and J 0 bases, with 10 bases left between them. This CDR3 has 14 amino acids. CDR3 in DNA: TGTGCCACCAGCACTTGGACCAGCTCCTACGAGCAGTACTTC. Encoded protein: CATSTWTSSYEQYF.

Comments on this clone: Other DNA sequences of this sample code for an identical CDR3. This chain links TRBV5-1 with TRBJ2-5; D not resolved. The germline CDR1 and CDR2 sequences are SGHRS and YFSETQ. V shed 0 bases and J shed 5 bases, with 8 bases lying between them. This CDR3 spans 13 amino acids. The CDR3, as DNA: TGCGCCAGCAGCTTGGGGGGTCAGGAGACCCAGTACTTC. Translating gives CASSLGGQETQYF.

The CDR3 region has the DNA TGTGCCAGCAGCTTGGTTTGGGGGCGTAGCGGGAGGCCTCGGGACGAGCAGTACTTC. Residues: CASSLVWGRSGRPRDEQYF. This chain uses TRBV5-8 with TRBJ2-7; 10 nucleotides align to TRBD2. The CDR3 length is 19 residues. The V segment lost 0 bases and the J segment 5 bases; nucleotides outside the gene matches: 17. CDR1 and CDR2 (germline): SGHTS, YDEGEE.

The J gene is TRBJ2-3, the V gene TRBV5-4; the D gene is possibly TRBD2 (6 bases). The CDR3 extends over 15 amino acids. Germline V gene sequence: CDR1 SGHNT, CDR2 YYREEE (reference sequence). V was clipped by 2 bases and J by 6 bases, with 16 bases between them. The CDR3 DNA reads as TGTGCCAGCAGCTTCAGTAGTTCGCGGGATGATACGCAGTATTTT. Protein sequence: CASSFSSSRDDTQYF.

Points on this clone: Other DNA sequences in the sample encode the same CDR3. V and J are TRBV28 and TRBJ2-2; 7 bases match TRBD1. CDR1 is MDHEN, CDR2 SYDVKM, per germline. V lost 6 bases, J lost 0 bases, and 4 bases stayed unmatched. This CDR3 has 15 amino acids. CDR3 DNA: TGTGCCAGCAGCCCCGGGACAGCGAACACCGGGGAGCTGTTTTTT. Translation: CASSPGTANTGELFF.